These 31 T cell receptor beta chains share one sample of origin, sequenced in a study of cytomegalovirus exposure and HLA in healthy donors. PCR involved 60 Vbeta and 13 Jbeta primers. The repertoire was sequenced with immunoSEQ multiplex PCR; TCRdb's copy has only in-frame clones and lacks some. The data show 150,000 or so clones, around 80% seen once. Sequenced sample: PBMCs. The receptors shown here come from a man aged 40-55 years in good health and CMV-seropositive.

V usage is TRBV7-9 and J usage is TRBJ1-6; possibly TRBD1 for D (5 bases). The germline gives CDR1 SEHNR, CDR2 FQNEAQ (reference sequence). Trimming took off 1 base at V and 7 bases at J, with 8 bases between the two ends. The CDR3 loop spans 14 amino acids. The CDR3 nucleotides are TGTGCCAGCAGCTTAGTGGGGGGGAATTCACCCCTCCACTTT. This sequence encodes CASSLVGGNSPLHF.

The rearrangement links TRBV9 to TRBJ2-1, with 7 bases matching TRBD1. This CDR3 has 15 amino acids. Trimming cost V 3 bases and J 3 bases; bases outside gene matches: 6. From germline, CDR1 is SGDLS and CDR2 YYNGEE. The CDR3 protein is CASSDGTEGYNEQFF. The CDR3, as DNA: TGTGCCAGCAGCGACGGGACAGAGGGCTACAATGAGCAGTTCTTC.

The chain employs TRBV25-1 and TRBJ2-2, with D perhaps TRBD1 (6 bases). The CDR3 length is 16 residues. The ends were cut back, 3 bases at V and 5 bases at J, with 16 bases in the middle. Germline-derived CDR1 and CDR2 are MGHDK and SYGVNS. The CDR3 reads CASSDNTLGQTGELFF. The CDR3 bases are TGTGCCAGCAGTGATAATACCCTAGGACAGACCGGGGAGCTGTTTTTT.

The chain joins TRBV10-2 to TRBJ1-1; 9 positions match TRBD1. The length of the CDR3 is 15 residues. CDR1 and CDR2 from the germline V gene are WSHSY and SAAADI. V was pared by 2 bases and J by 11 bases, with 12 bases of the junction left unmatched. The CDR3 protein is CASSERPGQGYEAFF. CDR3 nucleotide sequence: TGCGCCAGCAGTGAGAGACCGGGACAGGGATATGAGGCTTTCTTT.

This sequence joins TRBV5-6 and TRBJ1-1; D is unresolved. The germline V gene has CDR1 SGHDT and CDR2 YYEEEE. V was cut by 4 bases and J by 4 bases, with 20 bases left in between. The CDR3 runs 16 residues. CDR3 loop: CASSPGFGLGSTEAFF. The DNA for the CDR3 is TGTGCCAGCAGCCCGGGATTTGGCCTGGGGAGCACTGAAGCTTTCTTT.

The genes are TRBV11-2 and TRBJ2-1; 14 bases fit TRBD2. The trim removed 2 bases at V and 10 bases at J, leaving 10 bases unmatched. Germline lookup yields CDR1 SGHAT and CDR2 FQNNGV. CDR3 size: 17 residues. The CDR3 spells CASSLSAGLAGVKEQFF. The CDR3 DNA follows: TGTGCCAGCAGCTTATCGGCGGGACTAGCGGGAGTTAAGGAGCAGTTCTTC.

The chain has TRBV6-5 and TRBJ2-3, with D possibly TRBD2 on 6 matching bases. The CDR3 spans 16 residues. With 2 bases removed from V and 4 bases from J, the gap between germline ends came to 16 bases. Germline loops: CDR1 MNHEY, CDR2 SVGAGI. CDR3 bases: TGTGCCAGCAGTTACCAGCAGGCGGGAACCGCAGATACGCAGTATTTT. Its translation: CASSYQQAGTADTQYF.

The chain recombines TRBV7-3 with TRBJ1-1; D unresolved. Germline CDR1 is SGHTA and CDR2 is FQGTGA. Trimming shortened V by 0 bases and J by 2 bases, and 4 bases separated the two germline ends. The CDR3 runs 13 residues. For the CDR3, the DNA is TGTGCCAGCAGCTTAACGGCCAACACTGAAGCTTTCTTT. This sequence encodes CASSLTANTEAFF.

This sequence joins TRBV6-1 and TRBJ1-5, with D tentatively TRBD1 (5 bases). The germline V gene has CDR1 MNHNS and CDR2 SASEGT. The CDR3 has 15 amino acids. V lost 5 bases and J 8 bases, leaving 19 bases between the germline ends. In DNA, the CDR3 is TGTGCCAGCAGTCCTTCCCGACGCCCGACAGAGCCCCAGCATTTT. This encodes CASSPSRRPTEPQHF.

The chain links TRBV7-8 to TRBJ2-1; possibly TRBD2 for D (6 bases). V was trimmed by 10 bases and J by 13 bases, leaving 35 bases between them. The CDR3 contains 17 residues. Germline values: CDR1 SGHVS, CDR2 FQNEAQ. The CDR3 DNA reads as TGTGCCACCCTCCCCGCGGGGCTTCGGGGGTCGAAGCGGTCCCAGTTCTTC. This codes for CATLPAGLRGSKRSQFF.

The V gene is TRBV7-2, the J gene TRBJ2-1; 9 bases are shared with TRBD1. Trimming at V came to 3 bases and at J to 7 bases, leaving 4 bases not matched to a gene. This CDR3 has 14 residues. Germline-derived CDR1 and CDR2 are SGHTA and FQGNSA. CDR3: CASSLDRGRNEQFF. Written as DNA, the CDR3 is TGTGCCAGCAGCTTGGACAGGGGACGGAATGAGCAGTTCTTC.

The rearrangement uses TRBV7-2 and TRBJ1-2, with 9 bases matching TRBD1. V lost 5 bases and J lost 4; bases outside the gene matches: 14. From germline, CDR1 is SGHTA and CDR2 FQGNSA. This CDR3 contains 17 residues. The CDR3 DNA sequence: TGTGCCAGCAGCAGACGACAGGGGGTCGGTATCGGCTATGGCTACACCTTC. Amino acid sequence: CASSRRQGVGIGYGYTF.

The chain carries TRBV7-3 and TRBJ2-7, with 7 bases fitting TRBD1. Germline assignment: CDR1 SGHTA and CDR2 FQGTGA. The CDR3 has 13 amino acids. After removal of 5 bases from V and 3 bases from J, the junction contained 4 bases not matched to a gene. The CDR3 loop reads CASSPGQLYEQYF. The CDR3 bases are TGTGCCAGCAGCCCGGGACAGCTCTACGAGCAGTACTTC.

V and J are TRBV6-5 and TRBJ1-6; no reliable D call. The ends were cut back, 0 bases at V and 10 bases at J, with 4 bases in the middle. CDR1 and CDR2 from the germline V gene are MNHEY and SVGAGI. The CDR3 is 12 amino acids. The CDR3 loop reads CASSYSASPLHF. The DNA for the CDR3 is TGTGCCAGCAGTTACTCAGCCTCACCCCTCCACTTT.

This rearrangement joins TRBV28 to TRBJ1-2; TRBD1 matches at 9 bases. Germline lookup yields CDR1 MDHEN and CDR2 SYDVKM. The CDR3 covers 16 residues. Trimming at V came to 2 bases and at J to 6 bases, leaving 10 bases not matched to a gene. CDR3 DNA sequence: TGTGCCAGCAGTTTAAGTCTCGGACAGGGGAGGGATGGCTACACCTTC. This sequence encodes CASSLSLGQGRDGYTF.

This clone has a single count. V is TRBV5-4 and J is TRBJ1-1; tentative D call: TRBD1 (5 bases). This CDR3 comprises 15 residues. Germline V gene data show CDR1 as SGHNT and CDR2 as YYREEE (reference sequence). V lost 1 base, J lost 2 bases, and 12 bases lay in between. The CDR3 loop reads CASSLISGKNTEAFF. DNA of the CDR3: TGTGCCAGCAGCTTGATATCAGGGAAAAACACTGAAGCTTTCTTT.

Comments on this clone: Additional DNA sequences in this sample encode the identical CDR3. This chain links TRBV11-1 with TRBJ2-7, with D hard to call. Germline-derived CDR1 and CDR2 are SGHAT and FQDESV (reference sequence). This CDR3 has 11 amino acids. Trimming took 3 bases from V and 3 from J, leaving 3 bases between them. The CDR3 is CASSFSYEQYF. CDR3 nucleotide sequence: TGTGCCAGCAGCTTTAGCTACGAGCAGTACTTC.

The chain combines TRBV5-6 with TRBJ2-5, with D tentatively TRBD2 (5 bases). This CDR3 spans 16 amino acids. Germline V gene data show CDR1 as SGHDT and CDR2 as YYEEEE. The V end lost 3 bases, the J end lost 4 bases, and 19 bases lay between the germline ends. The CDR3 sequence: CASSSEGTRLGETQYF. Written as DNA, the CDR3 is TGTGCCAGCAGCTCCGAGGGTACAAGACTTGGAGAGACCCAGTACTTC.

This chain joins TRBV21-1 and TRBJ2-1; the table gives TRBD2 as D, unverified against the DNA. TRBV21-1 is termed a pseudogene. The CDR3 totals 15 residues. The chain's CDR3 is CASSSRSGSYNEQFF. The CDR3 DNA reads TGTGCCAGCAGCTCCCGGAGCGGCTCCTACAATGAGCAGTTCTTC.

The genes are TRBV7-2 and TRBJ2-1; D is perhaps TRBD2 (5 bases). Germline V gene data show CDR1 as SGHTA and CDR2 as FQGNSA. V lost 2 bases and J 9 bases, leaving 11 bases between the germline ends. The CDR3 is made up of 13 amino acids. The CDR3 reads CASSLPGLGEQFF. CDR3 nucleotide sequence: TGTGCCAGCAGCTTACCGGGATTGGGTGAGCAGTTCTTC.

J is TRBJ1-2 and V is TRBV29-1; D perhaps matches TRBD1 (5 bases). The CDR3 sequence is 12 residues long. The germline gives CDR1 SQVTM, CDR2 ANQGSEA. Trimming removed 7 bases at V and 8 bases at J, with 17 bases between. The CDR3 sequence: CSARGMEEGYTF. CDR3 DNA sequence: TGCAGCGCGCGGGGGATGGAGGAAGGCTACACCTTC.

This clone has only one observation. V gene TRBV27 combines with J gene TRBJ2-7; a weak D match, TRBD1 (5 bases). The germline V gene has CDR1 MNHEY and CDR2 SMNVEV (reference sequence). There are 13 residues in the CDR3. V was shortened by 4 bases and J by 2 bases, with 9 bases between the two germline ends. CDR3 amino acids: CASSSTAAYEQYF. The CDR3, as DNA: TGTGCCAGCAGTTCGACAGCCGCCTACGAGCAGTACTTC.

A remark on this clone: Other DNA sequences within the sample encode an identical CDR3. The chain uses TRBV18 and TRBJ2-1; 9 positions agree with TRBD2. The germline V gene has CDR1 KGHSH and CDR2 LQKENI. J gave up 0 bases and V 2 bases, and 2 bases lay outside the gene matches. This CDR3 has 16 amino acids. The CDR3 reads CASSPRTSVSYNEQFF. The CDR3 coding sequence is TGTGCCAGCTCACCAAGGACTAGCGTCTCCTACAATGAGCAGTTCTTC.

The chain is built from TRBV18 and TRBJ1-5, with D perhaps matching TRBD1 (5 bases). Trimming shortened V by 5 bases and J by 7 bases, and 12 bases separated the two germline ends. The V gene's germline CDR1 is KGHSH and CDR2 LQKENI. The CDR3 totals 13 residues. This CDR3 reads CASSGTGGQPQHF. The CDR3 region has the DNA TGTGCCAGCTCAGGGACGGGGGGGCAGCCCCAGCATTTT.

This chain uses TRBV25-1 with TRBJ2-5; 9 positions agree with TRBD2. After removal of 1 base from V and 4 bases from J, the junction contained 1 base not matched to a gene. This CDR3 region has 14 residues. In germline, CDR1 is MGHDK, CDR2 SYGVNS. As DNA, the CDR3 is TGTGCCAGCAGTGAATTTAGCGGGAGAGAGACCCAGTACTTC. As protein: CASSEFSGRETQYF. Drawing the rest from reference TRBV25-1 and TRBJ2-5, the complete variable domain is EADIYQTPRYLVIGTGKKITLECSQTMGHDKMYWYQQDPGMELHLIHYSYGVNSTEKGDLSSESTVSRIRTEHFPLTLESARPSHTSQYLCASSEFSGRETQYFGPGTRLLVL.

V is TRBV7-9 and J is TRBJ1-2; a weak D match, TRBD1 (5 bases). Germline lookup yields CDR1 SEHNR and CDR2 FQNEAQ (reference sequence). The CDR3 is 13 amino acids. The V gene lost 1 base and the J gene lost 7 bases, with 10 bases spanning the gap. This CDR3 reads CASSLGGVGGYTF. The DNA for the CDR3 is TGTGCCAGCAGCTTAGGGGGGGTAGGTGGCTACACCTTC. The entire variable domain, with the rest obtained from reference TRBV7-9 and TRBJ1-2, is as follows: DTGVSQNPRHKITKRGQNVTFRCDPISEHNRLYWYRQTLGQGPEFLTYFQNEAQLEKSRLLSDRFSAERPKGSFSTLEIQRTEQGDSAMYLCASSLGGVGGYTFGSGTRLTVV.

The V gene is TRBV9, the J gene TRBJ2-2; TRBD1 might be the D (6 bases). CDR1 and CDR2 (germline): SGDLS, YYNGEE. The CDR3 has 13 residues. Trimming removed 4 bases from V and 4 bases from J, with 8 bases in between. Here the CDR3 DNA reads TGTGCCAGCAGCACAGGGAGCACCGGGGAGCTGTTTTTT. Residues: CASSTGSTGELFF. The full variable domain, in which reference TRBV9 and TRBJ2-2 provide the parts outside the CDR3, is DSGVTQTPKHLITATGQRVTLRCSPRSGDLSVYWYQQSLDQGLQFLIQYYNGEERAKGNILERFSAQQFPDLHSELNLSSLELGDSALYFCASSTGSTGELFFGEGSRLTVL.

V is TRBV15 and J is TRBJ2-1; D is undetermined. CDR1 is LNHNV and CDR2 is YYDKDF in the germline V gene (reference sequence). The V end was cut by 0 bases, the J end by 7 bases, with 4 bases between. The CDR3 totals 12 residues. DNA for the CDR3: TGTGCCACCAGCAGAGATCCAAATGAGCAGTTCTTC. As protein: CATSRDPNEQFF.

The V and J genes are TRBV28 and TRBJ1-2; D uncertain. Per the germline V gene, CDR1 is MDHEN and CDR2 is SYDVKM. V lost 9 bases to trimming and J lost 6 bases, with 14 bases between them. This CDR3 is built from 12 residues. DNA of the CDR3: TGTGCCAGTACTAGGGCTGGGGATGGCTACACCTTC. It encodes CASTRAGDGYTF.

The rearrangement uses TRBV29-1 and TRBJ1-1, with 7 bases lining up with TRBD1. In germline, CDR1 is SQVTM, CDR2 ANQGSEA. V lost 3 bases to trimming and J lost 7 bases; unmatched junction nucleotides: 8. The CDR3 loop spans 13 amino acids. This chain's CDR3 is CSVEKGGLIEAFF. The CDR3 bases are TGCAGCGTTGAGAAAGGGGGCTTGATTGAAGCTTTCTTT.

V usage is TRBV6-6 and J usage is TRBJ1-1; 7 bases are shared with TRBD1. The CDR3 contains 13 residues. CDR1 is MNHNY and CDR2 is SVGAGI in the germline V gene (reference sequence). J lost 5 bases, V lost 8 bases, and 8 bases had no gene match. As DNA, the CDR3 is TGTGCCAGCCACAGGGGAGTATATACTGAAGCTTTCTTT. It translates to CASHRGVYTEAFF.